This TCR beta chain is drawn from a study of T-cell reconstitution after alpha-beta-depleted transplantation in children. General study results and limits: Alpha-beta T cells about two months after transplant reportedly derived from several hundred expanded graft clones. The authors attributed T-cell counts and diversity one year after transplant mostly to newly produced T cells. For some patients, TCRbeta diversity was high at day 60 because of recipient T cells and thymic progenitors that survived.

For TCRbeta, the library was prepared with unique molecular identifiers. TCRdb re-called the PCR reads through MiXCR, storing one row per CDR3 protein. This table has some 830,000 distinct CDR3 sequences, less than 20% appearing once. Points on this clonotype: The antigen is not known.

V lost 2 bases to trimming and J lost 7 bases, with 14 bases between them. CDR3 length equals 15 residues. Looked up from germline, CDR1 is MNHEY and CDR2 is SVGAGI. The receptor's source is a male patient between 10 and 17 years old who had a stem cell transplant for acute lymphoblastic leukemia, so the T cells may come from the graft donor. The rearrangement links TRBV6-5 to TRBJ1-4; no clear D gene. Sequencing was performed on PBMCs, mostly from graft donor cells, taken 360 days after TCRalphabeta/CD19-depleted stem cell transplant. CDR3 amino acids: CASSYPAGRGEKLFF. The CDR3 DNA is TGTGCCAGCAGTTACCCTGCGGGAAGAGGTGAAAAACTGTTTTTT.